These T cell receptor beta chains were read from a single sample in a study of blood T cell repertoires in COVID-19. Sequencing was performed with immunoSEQ multiplex PCR; in TCRdb, only in-frame clones are kept and a portion is missing. The data contain 90,000 to 150,000 clones, approximately 87% of them seen just once; the ten biggest clones take up around 8%. Sequencing used peripheral blood. All receptors come from a man between 70 and 80 years old who had recovered from COVID-19. Each CDR3 is given with its conserved first and last residue. The D gene is left open where the match is weak. Where a row states a size, it is once, few, many or the class of an expanded clone; other rows omit it.

TRBD1 TRBJ2-7 - TRBV28 CASSYHLKDRGYEQYF TGTGCCAGCAGTTATCATCTTAAGGACAGGGGGTACGAGCAGTACTTC
TRBD2 TRBJ2-3 once TRBV5-1 CASSLSLAGGTDTQYF TGCGCCAGCAGCTTGTCACTAGCGGGGGGGACAGATACGCAGTATTTT
TRBD2 TRBJ2-3 - TRBV7-2 CASSLRGGPDTQYF TGTGCCAGCAGCTTGCGGGGGGGACCAGATACGCAGTATTTT
- TRBJ2-1 - TRBV7-9 CASSLVAVSYNEQFF TGTGCCAGCAGCCTAGTAGCGGTCTCCTACAATGAGCAGTTCTTC
- TRBJ2-2 - TRBV27 CASSQQGRTGELFF TGTGCCAGCAGTCAACAGGGTCGGACCGGGGAGCTGTTTTTT
- TRBJ1-2 - TRBV9 CASSVGQAWEYGYTF TGTGCCAGCAGCGTAGGGCAGGCGTGGGAGTATGGCTACACCTTC
- TRBJ1-5 - TRBV15 CATSRDQNQPQHF TGTGCCACCAGCAGAGATCAAAATCAGCCCCAGCATTTT
TRBD1 TRBJ1-1 - TRBV10-3 CAISEIGTGRAEAFF TGTGCCATCAGTGAGATAGGGACAGGTCGCGCTGAAGCTTTCTTT
- TRBJ2-5 once TRBV15 CATSSGNNQGLETQYF TGTGCCACCAGCAGCGGCAACAATCAGGGGTTGGAGACCCAGTACTTC
- TRBJ1-2 once TRBV7-9 CASSLVGPYAYGYTF TGTGCCAGCAGCTTAGTCGGTCCTTACGCCTATGGCTACACCTTC
TRBD2 TRBJ2-3 - TRBV30 CAWSVPSGDDTQYF TGTGCCTGGAGTGTACCCAGCGGGGACGACACGCAGTATTTT
- TRBJ1-2 - TRBV3-1/TRBV3-2 CASSPKAVEERQF TGTGCCAGCAGCCCGAAGGCTGTAGAAGAGAGACAATTC
TRBD1 TRBJ1-3 - TRBV28 CASSSLNRGLTGNTIYF TGTGCCAGCAGTTCTTTAAACAGGGGGCTTACTGGAAACACCATATATTTT
TRBD1 TRBJ1-6 - TRBV7-2 CASSRTGTENSPLHF TGTGCCAGCAGCCGCACCGGGACAGAGAATTCACCCCTCCACTTT
TRBD1 TRBJ1-2 - TRBV9 CASSDPTGRGYTF TGTGCCAGCAGCGACCCGACAGGGAGAGGCTACACCTTC
- TRBJ1-4 - TRBV6-4 CASSEGRGPGNEKLFF TGTGCCAGCAGTGAGGGGAGGGGTCCAGGGAATGAAAAACTGTTTTTT
TRBD1 TRBJ2-1 - TRBV30 CAWSGPTGLGFF TGTGCCTGGAGTGGCCCGACAGGGTTAGGGTTCTTC
- TRBJ1-1 - TRBV18 CASAKRENTEAFF TGTGCCAGCGCGAAGAGGGAAAACACTGAAGCTTTCTTT
- TRBJ1-2 few TRBV27 CASGQLNYGYTF TGTGCCAGCGGGCAGCTTAACTATGGCTACACCTTC
TRBD1 TRBJ1-1 - TRBV3-1/TRBV3-2 CASSQEIMRTGGNTEAFF TGTGCCAGCAGCCAAGAGATTATGAGGACAGGGGGGAACACTGAAGCTTTCTTT
TRBD1 TRBJ2-2 - TRBV5-6 CASSLGQGPGELFF TGTGCCAGCAGCCTAGGACAGGGCCCCGGGGAGCTGTTTTTT
TRBD1 TRBJ1-4 - TRBV27 CASSRQGATNEKLFF TGTGCCAGCTCCCGACAGGGGGCAACTAATGAAAAACTGTTTTTT
- TRBJ1-3 once TRBV19 CASSARVTPYSGNTIYF TGTGCCAGTAGTGCCCGGGTTACCCCTTACTCTGGAAACACCATATATTTT
- TRBJ1-4 few TRBV4-1 CASSQIGQSNEKLFF TGCGCCAGCAGCCAAATCGGACAATCGAATGAAAAACTGTTTTTT
- TRBJ2-5 - TRBV5-1 CASSFIGAAETQYF TGCGCCAGCAGCTTTATTGGGGCTGCCGAGACCCAGTACTTC
- TRBJ2-5 - TRBV7-2 CASSSQPHRQGGTQYF TGTGCCAGCAGCTCGCAGCCTCATCGCCAGGGGGGGACCCAGTACTTC
- TRBJ1-1 - TRBV9 CASSVGGSTEAFF TGTGCCAGCAGCGTAGGAGGGAGCACTGAAGCTTTCTTT
TRBD1 TRBJ2-7 - TRBV28 CASRDRAYYEQYF TGTGCCAGCCGGGACAGGGCTTACTACGAGCAGTACTTC
TRBD1 TRBJ1-6 - TRBV14 CASSQAAGGSSPLHF TGTGCCAGCAGCCAAGCGGCAGGGGGAAGCTCACCCCTCCACTTT
TRBD1 TRBJ1-4 - TRBV5-1 CASSRTLTGEGEKLFF TGCGCCAGCAGCCGAACGCTGACAGGGGAGGGTGAAAAACTGTTTTTT
TRBD2 TRBJ2-1 once TRBV9 CASSVSGGGDEQFF TGTGCCAGCAGCGTATCTGGCGGGGGGGATGAGCAGTTCTTC
- TRBJ1-5 few TRBV7-8 CASSSDNYSNQPQHF TGTGCCAGCAGCTCAGACAATTATAGCAATCAGCCCCAGCATTTT
- TRBJ2-3 - TRBV29-1 CSVYRFTDTQYF TGCAGCGTCTATCGGTTCACAGATACGCAGTATTTT
- TRBJ1-2 - TRBV9 CASSVDSAGTSYGYTF TGTGCCAGCAGCGTAGATTCCGCAGGGACAAGCTATGGCTACACCTTC
TRBD2 TRBJ2-3 - TRBV7-3 CASSLEASGRRRADTQYF TGTGCCAGCAGCTTAGAGGCTAGCGGGAGACGGAGGGCAGATACGCAGTATTTT
- TRBJ1-1 - TRBV19 CASSTGYVLNTEAFF TGTGCCAGTAGTACAGGGTATGTACTGAACACTGAAGCTTTCTTT
- TRBJ1-3 - TRBV3-1/TRBV3-2 CASSLMGSDRTIF TGTGCCAGCAGCCTAATGGGTTCGGACAGAACGATATTT
- TRBJ1-2 - TRBV19 CASSGTGDYGYTF TGTGCCAGTTCAGGGACGGGGGACTATGGCTACACCTTC
- TRBJ2-1 - TRBV5-1 CASSLSGRSYNEQFF TGCGCCAGCAGCTTGAGCGGGCGCTCCTACAATGAGCAGTTCTTC
- TRBJ1-6 - TRBV6-5 CASSYAGTIYNSPLHF TGTGCCAGCAGTTACGCCGGGACAATATACAATTCACCCCTCCACTTT
- TRBJ2-7 - TRBV12-3/TRBV12-4 CASSPSWTTGQYF TGTGCCAGCAGCCCCTCGTGGACTACTGGGCAGTACTTC
TRBD2 TRBJ2-5 - TRBV5-4 CASSPHLLAGVGETQYF TGTGCCAGCAGCCCACACCTTTTAGCGGGAGTGGGAGAGACCCAGTACTTC
TRBD2 TRBJ2-1 once TRBV7-3 CASSSLGLAGDTSSYNEQFF TGTGCCAGCAGCTCTCTGGGACTAGCGGGGGACACGAGCTCCTACAATGAGCAGTTCTTC
- TRBJ2-6 - TRBV4-1 CASSPRGAGANVLTF TGCGCCAGCAGCCCCCGGGGGGCCGGGGCCAACGTCCTGACTTTC
- TRBJ1-5 - TRBV2 CASIERGDGNQPQHF TGTGCCAGCATCGAACGGGGGGATGGCAATCAGCCCCAGCATTTT